The clone carrying this TCR beta chain was recorded many times. Hyperthyroidism in the patients, aged 18 to 65, was newly diagnosed and under 2 months in duration. The study excluded patients with uncontrolled infection, other autoimmune disease, pregnancy or lactation. Thyroid ultrasound and orbital computed tomography, with clinical symptoms and serum thyroxine and TRAb, informed diagnoses. Amplified TCR beta CDR3 regions came from RNA transcripts. HTBI primers were used for first-round RT-PCR of the TCR CDR3. MiXCR, run by TCRdb on the multiplex PCR reads, gives a single entry per CDR3 protein. The table lists roughly 740,000 distinct CDR3 sequences, roughly 15% of them singletons. This specimen comes from a study of T cells in Graves' hyperthyroidism and ophthalmopathy. The sequencing input was blood. This clonotype originated in a man aged 18 to 35 with Graves' hyperthyroidism.

The CDR3 bases are TGTGCCAGCGCTCTTGGCGGGGGGAGCTCCTACAATGAGCAGTTCTTC. This sequence encodes CASALGGGSSYNEQFF. This chain joins TRBV28 and TRBJ2-1; 8 bases align to TRBD2. The trim removed 8 bases at V and 0 bases at J, leaving 9 bases unmatched. Germline V gene sequence: CDR1 MDHEN, CDR2 SYDVKM. This CDR3 is built from 16 residues.